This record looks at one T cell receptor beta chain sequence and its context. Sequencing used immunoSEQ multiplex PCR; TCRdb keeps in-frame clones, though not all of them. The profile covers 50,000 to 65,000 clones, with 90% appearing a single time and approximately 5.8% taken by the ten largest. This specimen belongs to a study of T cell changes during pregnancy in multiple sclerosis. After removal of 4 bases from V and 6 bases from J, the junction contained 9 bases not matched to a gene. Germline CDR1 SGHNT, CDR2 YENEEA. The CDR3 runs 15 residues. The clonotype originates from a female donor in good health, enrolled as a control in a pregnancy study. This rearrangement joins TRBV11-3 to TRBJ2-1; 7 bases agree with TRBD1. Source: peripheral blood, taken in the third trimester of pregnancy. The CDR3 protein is CASSSRDRDLNEQFF. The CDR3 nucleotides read TGTGCCAGCAGCTCCCGGGACAGAGATCTCAATGAGCAGTTCTTC.